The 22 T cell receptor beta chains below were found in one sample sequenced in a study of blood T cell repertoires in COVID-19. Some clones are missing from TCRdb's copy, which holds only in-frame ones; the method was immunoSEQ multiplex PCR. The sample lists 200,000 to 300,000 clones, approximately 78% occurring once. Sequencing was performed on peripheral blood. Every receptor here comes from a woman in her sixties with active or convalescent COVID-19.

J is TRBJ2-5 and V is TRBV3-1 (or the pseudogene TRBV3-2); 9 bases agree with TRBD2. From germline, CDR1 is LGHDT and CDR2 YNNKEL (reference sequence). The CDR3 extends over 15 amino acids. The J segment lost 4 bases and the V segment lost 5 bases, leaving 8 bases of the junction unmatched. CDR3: CASSKGTSPPETQYF. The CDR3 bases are TGTGCCAGCAGCAAGGGGACTAGCCCCCCAGAGACCCAGTACTTC.

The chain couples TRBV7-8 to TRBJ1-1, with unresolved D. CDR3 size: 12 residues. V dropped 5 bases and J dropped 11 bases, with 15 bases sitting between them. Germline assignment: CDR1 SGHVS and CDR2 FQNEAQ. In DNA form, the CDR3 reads TGTGCCAGCAGCCTTCAAACATACCTGGCTTTCTTT. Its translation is CASSLQTYLAFF.

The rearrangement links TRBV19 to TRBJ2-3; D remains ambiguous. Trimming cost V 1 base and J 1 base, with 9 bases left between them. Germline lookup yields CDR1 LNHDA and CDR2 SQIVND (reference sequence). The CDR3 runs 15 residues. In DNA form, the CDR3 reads TGTGCCAGTAGTATAGGGTTTGCAGGCACAGATACGCAGTATTTT. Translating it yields CASSIGFAGTDTQYF. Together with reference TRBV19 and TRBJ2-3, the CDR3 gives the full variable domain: DGGITQSPKYLFRKEGQNVTLSCEQNLNHDAMYWYRQDPGQGLRLIYYSQIVNDFQKGDIAEGYSVSREKKESFPLTVTSAQKNPTAFYLCASSIGFAGTDTQYFGPGTRLTVL.

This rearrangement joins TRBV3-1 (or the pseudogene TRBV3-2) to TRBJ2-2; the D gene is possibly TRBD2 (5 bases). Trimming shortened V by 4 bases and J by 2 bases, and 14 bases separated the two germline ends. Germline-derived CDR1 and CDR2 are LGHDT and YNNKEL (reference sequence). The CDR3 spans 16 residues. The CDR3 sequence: CASSPTSAGNTGELFF. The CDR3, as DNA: TGTGCCAGCAGCCCTACTAGTGCGGGTAACACCGGGGAGCTGTTTTTT.

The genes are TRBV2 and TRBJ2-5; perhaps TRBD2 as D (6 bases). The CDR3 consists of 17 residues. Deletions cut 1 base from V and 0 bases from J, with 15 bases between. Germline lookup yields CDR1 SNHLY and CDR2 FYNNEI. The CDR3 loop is CASSEGEAGLHQETQYF. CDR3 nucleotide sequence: TGTGCCAGCAGTGAAGGGGAGGCAGGGCTACACCAAGAGACCCAGTACTTC.

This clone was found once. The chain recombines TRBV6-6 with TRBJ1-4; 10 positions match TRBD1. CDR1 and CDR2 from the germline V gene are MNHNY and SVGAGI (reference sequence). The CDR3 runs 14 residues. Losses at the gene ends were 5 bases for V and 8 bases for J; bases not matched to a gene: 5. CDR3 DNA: TGTGCCAGCAGTCCCAGGGGACAGGGGGAAAAACTGTTTTTT. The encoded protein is CASSPRGQGEKLFF.

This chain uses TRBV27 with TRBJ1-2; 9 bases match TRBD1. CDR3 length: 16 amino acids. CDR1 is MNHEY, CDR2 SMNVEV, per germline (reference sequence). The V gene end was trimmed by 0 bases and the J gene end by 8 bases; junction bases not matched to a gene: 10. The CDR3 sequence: CASSLSGQGYTGGYTF. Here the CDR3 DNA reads TGTGCCAGCAGTTTATCGGGACAGGGATATACTGGCGGCTACACCTTC.

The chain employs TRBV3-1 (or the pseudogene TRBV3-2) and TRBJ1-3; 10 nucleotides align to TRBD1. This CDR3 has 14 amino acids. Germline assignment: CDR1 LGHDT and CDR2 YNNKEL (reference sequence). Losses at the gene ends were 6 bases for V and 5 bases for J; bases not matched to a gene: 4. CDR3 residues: CASSRDRGRNTIYF. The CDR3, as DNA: TGTGCCAGCAGTCGTGACAGGGGGCGAAACACCATATATTTT.

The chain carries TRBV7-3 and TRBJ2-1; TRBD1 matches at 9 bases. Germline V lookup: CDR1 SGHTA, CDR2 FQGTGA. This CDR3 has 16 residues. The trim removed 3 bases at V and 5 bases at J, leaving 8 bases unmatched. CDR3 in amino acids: CASSFFGQGRDNEQFF. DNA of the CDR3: TGTGCCAGCAGCTTCTTCGGACAGGGGCGAGACAATGAGCAGTTCTTC.

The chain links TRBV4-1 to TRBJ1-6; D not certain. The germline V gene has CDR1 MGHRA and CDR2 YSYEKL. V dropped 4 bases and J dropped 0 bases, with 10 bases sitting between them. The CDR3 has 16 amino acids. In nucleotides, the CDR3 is TGCGCCAGCAGCCGTCGAGGGAGCTCCTATAATTCACCCCTCCACTTT. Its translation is CASSRRGSSYNSPLHF.

CDR3 sequence (DNA): TGCAGCGTATGGACAGGGATGAACACTGAAGCTTTCTTT. Translation: CSVWTGMNTEAFF. This chain joins TRBV29-1 and TRBJ1-1; 8 nucleotides align to TRBD1. Germline trimming cut 6 bases from V and 0 bases from J; bases unmatched to any gene: 3. The germline V gene has CDR1 SQVTM and CDR2 ANQGSEA. The CDR3 contains 13 residues.

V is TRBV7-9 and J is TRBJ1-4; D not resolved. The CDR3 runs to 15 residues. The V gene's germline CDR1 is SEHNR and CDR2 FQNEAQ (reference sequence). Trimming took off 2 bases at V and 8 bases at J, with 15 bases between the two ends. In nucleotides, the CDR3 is TGTGCCAGCAGCTTACTGGCAGGAGGCGCAGAAAAACTGTTTTTT. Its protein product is CASSLLAGGAEKLFF.

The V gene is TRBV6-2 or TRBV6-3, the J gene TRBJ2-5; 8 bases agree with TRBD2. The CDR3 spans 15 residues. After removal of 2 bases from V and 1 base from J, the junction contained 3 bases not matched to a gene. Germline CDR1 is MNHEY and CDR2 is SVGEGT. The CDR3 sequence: CASSYDSGAQETQYF. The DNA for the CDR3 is TGTGCCAGCAGTTACGATAGCGGGGCCCAAGAGACCCAGTACTTC.

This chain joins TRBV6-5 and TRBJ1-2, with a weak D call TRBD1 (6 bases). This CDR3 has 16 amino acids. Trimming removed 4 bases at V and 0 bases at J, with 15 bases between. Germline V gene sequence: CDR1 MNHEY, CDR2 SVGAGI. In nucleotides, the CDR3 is TGTGCCAGCAGTTCCGCCGGGACATGGGCTAACTATGGCTACACCTTC. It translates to CASSSAGTWANYGYTF.

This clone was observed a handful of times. CDR3 protein: CASSYGTPSYEQYF. In DNA form, the CDR3 reads TGTGCCAGCAGTTACGGGACACCGTCCTACGAGCAGTACTTC. The chain couples TRBV6-2 or TRBV6-3 to TRBJ2-7, with TRBD1 as a possible D gene (6 bases). Trimming shortened V by 2 bases and J by 1 base, and 9 bases separated the two germline ends. There are 14 residues in the CDR3. CDR1 and CDR2 from the germline V gene are MNHEY and SVGEGT.

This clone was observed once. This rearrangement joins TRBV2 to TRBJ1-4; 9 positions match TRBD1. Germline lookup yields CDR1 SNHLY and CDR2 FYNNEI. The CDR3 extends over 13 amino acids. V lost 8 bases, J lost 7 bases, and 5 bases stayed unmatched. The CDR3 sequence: CASLGQGGEKLFF. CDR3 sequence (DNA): TGTGCCAGCTTGGGACAGGGAGGTGAAAAACTGTTTTTT.

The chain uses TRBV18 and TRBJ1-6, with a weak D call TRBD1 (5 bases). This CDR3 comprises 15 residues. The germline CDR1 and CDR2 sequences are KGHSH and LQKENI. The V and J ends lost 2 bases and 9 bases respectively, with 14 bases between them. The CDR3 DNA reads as TGTGCCAGCTCACCATTGGCCACCCAGGGTTCACCCCTCCACTTT. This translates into CASSPLATQGSPLHF.

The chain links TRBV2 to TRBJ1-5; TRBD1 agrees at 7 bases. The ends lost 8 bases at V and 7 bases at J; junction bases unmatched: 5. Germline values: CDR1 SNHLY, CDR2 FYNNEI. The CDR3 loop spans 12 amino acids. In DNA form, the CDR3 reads TGTGCCAGCGGGGCAGGGGGGCAGCCCCAGCATTTT. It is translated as CASGAGGQPQHF.

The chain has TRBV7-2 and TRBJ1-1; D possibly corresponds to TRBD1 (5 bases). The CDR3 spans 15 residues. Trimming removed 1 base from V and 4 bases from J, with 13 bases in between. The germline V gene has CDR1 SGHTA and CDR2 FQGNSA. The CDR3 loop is CASSLDPGIGTEAFF. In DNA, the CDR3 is TGTGCCAGCAGCTTAGACCCAGGGATCGGCACTGAAGCTTTCTTT.

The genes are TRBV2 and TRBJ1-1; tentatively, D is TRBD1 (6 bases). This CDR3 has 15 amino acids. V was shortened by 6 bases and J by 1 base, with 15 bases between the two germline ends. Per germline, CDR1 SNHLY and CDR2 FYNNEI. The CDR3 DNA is TGTGCCAGCAGGGTCCTCGGGGGGCCGAACACTGAAGCTTTCTTT. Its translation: CASRVLGGPNTEAFF.

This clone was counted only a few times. CDR3 DNA: TGTGCCAGCTCACCCTTCCTAGCGGCACTCCAAGAGACCCAGTACTTC. Its translation is CASSPFLAALQETQYF. The rearrangement joins TRBV18 to TRBJ2-5; TRBD2 matches 7 bases. Germline loops: CDR1 KGHSH, CDR2 LQKENI. The V and J ends lost 3 bases and 1 base, in that order; junction bases with no gene match: 8. The CDR3 totals 16 residues.

The CDR3 loop is CASTSTGGEQYF. CDR3 nucleotide sequence: TGTGCCAGCACCTCCACAGGGGGTGAGCAGTACTTC. The chain employs TRBV12-3 or TRBV12-4 and TRBJ2-7, with 8 bases aligning to TRBD1. V lost 7 bases to trimming and J lost 7 bases; unmatched junction nucleotides: 6. The CDR3 is 12 amino acids.